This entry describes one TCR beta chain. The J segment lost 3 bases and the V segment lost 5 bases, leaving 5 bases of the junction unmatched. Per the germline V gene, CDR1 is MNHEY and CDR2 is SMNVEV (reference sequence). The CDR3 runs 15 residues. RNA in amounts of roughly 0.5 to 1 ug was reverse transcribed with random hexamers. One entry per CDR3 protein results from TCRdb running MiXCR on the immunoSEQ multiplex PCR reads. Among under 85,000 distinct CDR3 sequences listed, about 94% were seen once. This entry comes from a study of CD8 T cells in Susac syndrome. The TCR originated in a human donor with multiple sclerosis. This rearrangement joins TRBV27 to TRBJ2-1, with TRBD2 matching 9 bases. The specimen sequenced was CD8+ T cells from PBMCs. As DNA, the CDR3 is TGTGCCAGCAGTCCCGGGACTAGCCTCTACAATGAGCAGTTCTTC. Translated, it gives CASSPGTSLYNEQFF.